This entry features one T cell receptor beta chain sequence. This CDR3 has 14 residues. Germline lookup yields CDR1 MNHEY and CDR2 SVGEGT. V was shortened by 1 base and J by 3 bases, with 8 bases between the two germline ends. The data were taken from a study of blood T cell repertoires in COVID-19. Study-level information: Acute and convalescent COVID-19 specimens originated in the United States, Italy and Spain. Sources were T cells, B-cell-depleted T cells, or PBMCs; the material itself was cDNA or gDNA.

Original data processing: Estimation of nucleated cell counts was performed using reference gene primer amplification. The data were produced by immunoSEQ multiplex PCR, yet TCRdb's version contains in-frame clones alone and is incomplete. V and J calls and clone size are given by that table; D and trimming were obtained from the DNA. The sample has 20,000 to 25,000 clones, approximately 88% seen once; the top ten hold around 28%. The receptor was derived from a woman between 65 and 79 years old with active COVID-19. The sample consisted of peripheral blood. This chain links TRBV6-2 or TRBV6-3 with TRBJ2-3, with a possible D match to TRBD2 (5 bases). The DNA for the CDR3 is TGTGCCAGCAGTTACTTCCTAGCAACAGATACGCAGTATTTT. It encodes CASSYFLATDTQYF.